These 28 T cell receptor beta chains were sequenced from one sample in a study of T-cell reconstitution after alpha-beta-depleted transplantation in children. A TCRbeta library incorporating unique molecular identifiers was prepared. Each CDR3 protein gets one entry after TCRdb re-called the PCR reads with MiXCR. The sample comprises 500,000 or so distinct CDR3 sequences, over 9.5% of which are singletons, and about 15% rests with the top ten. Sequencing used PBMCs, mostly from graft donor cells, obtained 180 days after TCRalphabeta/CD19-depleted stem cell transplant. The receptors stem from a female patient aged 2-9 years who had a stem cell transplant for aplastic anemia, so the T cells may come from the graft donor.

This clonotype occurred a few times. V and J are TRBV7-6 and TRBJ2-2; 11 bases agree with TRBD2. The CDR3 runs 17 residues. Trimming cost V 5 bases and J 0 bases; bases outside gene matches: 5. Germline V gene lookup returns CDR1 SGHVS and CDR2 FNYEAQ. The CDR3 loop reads CASSGPTSGANTGELFF. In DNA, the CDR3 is TGTGCCAGCAGCGGTCCGACTAGCGGGGCGAACACCGGGGAGCTGTTTTTT.

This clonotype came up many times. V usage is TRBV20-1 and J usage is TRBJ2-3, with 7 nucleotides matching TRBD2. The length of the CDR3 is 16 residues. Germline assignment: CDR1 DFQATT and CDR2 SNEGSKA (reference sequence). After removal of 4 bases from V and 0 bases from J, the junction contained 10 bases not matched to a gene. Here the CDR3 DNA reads TGCAGTGCTATTCGTCCAGCGGGATCGAGCACAGATACGCAGTATTTT. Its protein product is CSAIRPAGSSTDTQYF.

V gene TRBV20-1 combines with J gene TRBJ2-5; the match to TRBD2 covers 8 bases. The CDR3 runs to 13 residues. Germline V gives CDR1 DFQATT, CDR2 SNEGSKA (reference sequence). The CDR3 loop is CSSGLGLQETQYF. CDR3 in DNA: TGCAGCTCGGGACTAGGGCTCCAAGAGACCCAGTACTTC.

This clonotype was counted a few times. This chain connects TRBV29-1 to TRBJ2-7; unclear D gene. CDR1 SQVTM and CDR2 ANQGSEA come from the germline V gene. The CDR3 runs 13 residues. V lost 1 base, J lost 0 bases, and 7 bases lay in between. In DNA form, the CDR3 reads TGCAGCGTTGAAGGGCCTAGCTCCTACGAGCAGTACTTC. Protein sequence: CSVEGPSSYEQYF.

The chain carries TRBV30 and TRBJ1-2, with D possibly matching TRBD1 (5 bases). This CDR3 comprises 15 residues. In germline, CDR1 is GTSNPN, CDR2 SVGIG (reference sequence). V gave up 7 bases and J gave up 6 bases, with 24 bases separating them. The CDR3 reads CASSSPKGRRDGYTF. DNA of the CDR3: TGTGCCTCCTCATCTCCTAAGGGGAGGCGCGATGGCTACACCTTC. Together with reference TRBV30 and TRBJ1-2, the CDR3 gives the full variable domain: SQTIHQWPATLVQPVGSPLSLECTVEGTSNPNLYWYRQAAGRGLQLLFYSVGIGQISSEVPQNLSASRPQDRQFILSSKKLLLSDSGFYLCASSSPKGRRDGYTFGSGTRLTVV.

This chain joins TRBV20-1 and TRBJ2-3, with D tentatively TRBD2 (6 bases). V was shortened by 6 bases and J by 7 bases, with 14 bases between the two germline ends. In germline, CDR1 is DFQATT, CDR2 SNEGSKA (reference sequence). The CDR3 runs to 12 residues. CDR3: CSAGTAPNTQYF. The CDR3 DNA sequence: TGCAGTGCCGGGACTGCCCCTAATACGCAGTATTTT.

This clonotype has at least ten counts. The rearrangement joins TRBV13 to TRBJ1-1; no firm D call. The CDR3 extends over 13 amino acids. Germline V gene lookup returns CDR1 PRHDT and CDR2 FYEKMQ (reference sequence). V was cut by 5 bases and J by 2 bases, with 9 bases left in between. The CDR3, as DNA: TGTGCCAGCAGCGTGTTGGGAAACACTGAAGCTTTCTTT. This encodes CASSVLGNTEAFF.

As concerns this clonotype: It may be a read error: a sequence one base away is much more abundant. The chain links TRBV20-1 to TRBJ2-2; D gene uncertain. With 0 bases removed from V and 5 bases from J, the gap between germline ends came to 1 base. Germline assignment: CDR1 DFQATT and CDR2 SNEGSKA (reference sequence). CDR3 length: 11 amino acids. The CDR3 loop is CSARETGELFF. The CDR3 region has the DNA TGCAGTGCTAGAGAGACCGGGGAGCTGTTTTTT.

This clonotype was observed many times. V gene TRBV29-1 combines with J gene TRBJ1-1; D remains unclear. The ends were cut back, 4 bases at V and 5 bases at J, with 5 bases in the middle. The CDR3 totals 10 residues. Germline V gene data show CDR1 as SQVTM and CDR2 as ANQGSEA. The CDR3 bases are TGCAGCGTTGGAAAGACTGAAGCTTTCTTT. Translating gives CSVGKTEAFF.

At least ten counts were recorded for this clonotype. The CDR3 reads CASSPQGVQDTQYF. The CDR3 nucleotides are TGCGCCAGCAGCCCACAGGGGGTACAAGATACGCAGTATTTT. The chain combines TRBV5-1 with TRBJ2-3, with 8 bases fitting TRBD1. CDR3 length: 14 amino acids. CDR1 and CDR2 from the germline V gene are SGHRS and YFSETQ. Trimming took 4 bases from V and 5 from J; bases not matched to a gene: 6.

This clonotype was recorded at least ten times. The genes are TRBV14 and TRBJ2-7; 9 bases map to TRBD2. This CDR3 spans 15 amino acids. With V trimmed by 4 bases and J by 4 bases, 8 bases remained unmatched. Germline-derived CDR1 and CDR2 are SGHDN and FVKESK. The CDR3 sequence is CASSPRGSGSYEQYF. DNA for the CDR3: TGTGCCAGCAGCCCGCGTGGTAGCGGGAGTTACGAGCAGTACTTC.

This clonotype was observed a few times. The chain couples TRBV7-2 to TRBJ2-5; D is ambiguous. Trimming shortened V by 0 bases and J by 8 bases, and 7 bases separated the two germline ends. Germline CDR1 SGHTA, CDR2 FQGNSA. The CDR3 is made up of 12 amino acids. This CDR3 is CASSLALDTQYF. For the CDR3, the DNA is TGTGCCAGCAGCTTAGCACTCGACACCCAGTACTTC.

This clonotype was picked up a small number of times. In DNA form, the CDR3 reads TGCGCCAGCAGCTTGCCACTACAGAACACCGGGGAGCTGTTTTTT. This translates into CASSLPLQNTGELFF. The V gene is TRBV5-1, the J gene TRBJ2-2; D unclear. From germline, CDR1 is SGHRS and CDR2 YFSETQ. The CDR3 runs 15 residues. V gave up 1 base and J gave up 1 base, with 8 bases separating them.

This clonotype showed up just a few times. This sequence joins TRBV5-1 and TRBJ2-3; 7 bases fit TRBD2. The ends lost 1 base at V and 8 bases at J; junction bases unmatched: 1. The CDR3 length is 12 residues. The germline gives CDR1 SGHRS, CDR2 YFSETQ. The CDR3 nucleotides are TGCGCCAGCAGCTTGCAGCGGGGTACGCAGTATTTT. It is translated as CASSLQRGTQYF. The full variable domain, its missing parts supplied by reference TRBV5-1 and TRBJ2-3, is KAGVTQTPRYLIKTRGQQVTLSCSPISGHRSVSWYQQTPGQGLQFLFEYFSETQRNKGNFPGRFSGRQFSNSRSEMNVSTLELGDSALYLCASSLQRGTQYFGPGTRLTVL.

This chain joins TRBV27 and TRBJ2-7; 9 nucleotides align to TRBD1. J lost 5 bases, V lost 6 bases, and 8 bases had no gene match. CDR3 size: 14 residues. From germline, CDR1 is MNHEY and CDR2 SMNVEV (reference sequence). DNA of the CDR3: TGTGCCAGCAGCCACGGGGACAGGGTGAACGAGCAGTACGTC. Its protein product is CASSHGDRVNEQYV.

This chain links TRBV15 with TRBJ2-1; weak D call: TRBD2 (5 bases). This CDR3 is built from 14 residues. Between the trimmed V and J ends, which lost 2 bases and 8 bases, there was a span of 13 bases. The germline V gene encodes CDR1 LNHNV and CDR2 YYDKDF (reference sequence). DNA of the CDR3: TGTGCCACCAGCAGACACCCTTACGGGGATGAGCAGTTCTTC. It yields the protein CATSRHPYGDEQFF. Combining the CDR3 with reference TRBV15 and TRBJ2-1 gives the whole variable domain DAMVIQNPRYQVTQFGKPVTLSCSQTLNHNVMYWYQQKSSQAPKLLFHYYDKDFNNEADTPDNFQSRRPNTSFCFLDIRSPGLGDTAMYLCATSRHPYGDEQFFGPGTRLTVL.

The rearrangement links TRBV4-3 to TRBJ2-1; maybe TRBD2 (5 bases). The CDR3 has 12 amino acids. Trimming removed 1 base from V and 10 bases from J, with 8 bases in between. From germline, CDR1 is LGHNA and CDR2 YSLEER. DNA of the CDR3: TGCGCCAGCAGCCAAGGGACTGGGGAGCAGTTCTTC. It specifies CASSQGTGEQFF.

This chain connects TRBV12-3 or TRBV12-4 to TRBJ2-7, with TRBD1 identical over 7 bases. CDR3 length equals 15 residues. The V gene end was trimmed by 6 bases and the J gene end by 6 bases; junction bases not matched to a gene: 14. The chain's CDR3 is CASSPQQGKVREQYV. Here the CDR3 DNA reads TGTGCCAGCAGCCCACAACAGGGGAAAGTGCGCGAGCAGTACGTC.

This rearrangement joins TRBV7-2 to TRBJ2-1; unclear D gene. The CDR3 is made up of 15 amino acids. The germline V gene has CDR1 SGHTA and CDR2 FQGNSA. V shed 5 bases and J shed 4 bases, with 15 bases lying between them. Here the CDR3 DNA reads TGTGCCAGCAGCGCGCTTCTACAAGGTTACAATGAGCAGTTCTTC. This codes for CASSALLQGYNEQFF. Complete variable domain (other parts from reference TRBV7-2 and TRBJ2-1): GAGVSQSPSNKVTEKGKDVELRCDPISGHTALYWYRQSLGQGLEFLIYFQGNSAPDKSGLPSDRFSAERTGGSVSTLTIQRTQQEDSAVYLCASSALLQGYNEQFFGPGTRLTVL.

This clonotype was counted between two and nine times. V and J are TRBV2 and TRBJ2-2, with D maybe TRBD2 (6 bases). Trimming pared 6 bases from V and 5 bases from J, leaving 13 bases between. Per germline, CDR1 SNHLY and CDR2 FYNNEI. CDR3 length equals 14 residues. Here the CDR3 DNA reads TGTGCCAGCAGGAAGGAGGAGGGGACCGGGGAGCTGTTTTTT. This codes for CASRKEEGTGELFF. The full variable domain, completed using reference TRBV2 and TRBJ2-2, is EPEVTQTPSHQVTQMGQEVILRCVPISNHLYFYWYRQILGQKVEFLVSFYNNEISEKSEIFDDQFSVERPDGSNFTLKIRSTKLEDSAMYFCASRKEEGTGELFFGEGSRLTVL.

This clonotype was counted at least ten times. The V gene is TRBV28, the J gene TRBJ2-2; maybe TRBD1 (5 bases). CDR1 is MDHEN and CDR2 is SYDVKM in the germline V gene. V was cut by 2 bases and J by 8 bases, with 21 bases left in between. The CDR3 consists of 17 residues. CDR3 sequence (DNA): TGTGCCAGCAGTTTACTTACAGGAATTGGCAACGAAGGGGAGCTGTTTTTT. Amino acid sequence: CASSLLTGIGNEGELFF. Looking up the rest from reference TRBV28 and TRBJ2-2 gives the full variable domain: DVKVTQSSRYLVKRTGEKVFLECVQDMDHENMFWYRQDPGLGLRLIYFSYDVKMKEKGDIPEGYSVSREKKERFSLILESASTNQTSMYLCASSLLTGIGNEGELFFGEGSRLTVL.

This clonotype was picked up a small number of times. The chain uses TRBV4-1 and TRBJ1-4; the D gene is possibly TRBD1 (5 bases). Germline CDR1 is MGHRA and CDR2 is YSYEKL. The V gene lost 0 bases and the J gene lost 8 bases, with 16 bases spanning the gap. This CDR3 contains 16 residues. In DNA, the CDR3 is TGCGCCAGCAGCCAAGAGGTTTTCAGGGTTCAGGAAAAACTGTTTTTT. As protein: CASSQEVFRVQEKLFF.

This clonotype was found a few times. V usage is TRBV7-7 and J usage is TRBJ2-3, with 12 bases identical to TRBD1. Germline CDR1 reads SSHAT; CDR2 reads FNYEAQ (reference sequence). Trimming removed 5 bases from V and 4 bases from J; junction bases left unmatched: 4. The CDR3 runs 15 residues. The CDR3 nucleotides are TGTGCCAGCAGCCGGGGACAGGGGGCCTCAGATACGCAGTATTTT. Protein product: CASSRGQGASDTQYF.

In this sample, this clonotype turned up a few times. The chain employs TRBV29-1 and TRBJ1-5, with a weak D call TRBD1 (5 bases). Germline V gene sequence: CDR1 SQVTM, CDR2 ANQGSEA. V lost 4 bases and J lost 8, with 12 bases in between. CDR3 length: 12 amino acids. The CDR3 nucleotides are TGCAGCGTTGGGGACGGGGGGGAGCCCCAGCATTTT. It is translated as CSVGDGGEPQHF.

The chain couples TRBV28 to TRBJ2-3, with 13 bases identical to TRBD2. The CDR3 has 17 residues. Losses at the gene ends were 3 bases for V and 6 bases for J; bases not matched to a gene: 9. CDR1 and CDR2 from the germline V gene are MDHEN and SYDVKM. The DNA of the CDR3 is TGTGCCAGCAGTTTTCTTGGACTAGCGGGAGTCGGGGATACGCAGTATTTT. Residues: CASSFLGLAGVGDTQYF.

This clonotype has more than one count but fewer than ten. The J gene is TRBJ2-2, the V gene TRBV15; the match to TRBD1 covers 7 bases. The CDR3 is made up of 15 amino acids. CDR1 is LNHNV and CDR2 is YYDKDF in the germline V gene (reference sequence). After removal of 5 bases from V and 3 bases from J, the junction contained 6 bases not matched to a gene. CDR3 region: CATSAWTGDTGELFF. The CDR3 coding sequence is TGTGCCACCAGCGCGTGGACAGGCGACACCGGGGAGCTGTTTTTT.

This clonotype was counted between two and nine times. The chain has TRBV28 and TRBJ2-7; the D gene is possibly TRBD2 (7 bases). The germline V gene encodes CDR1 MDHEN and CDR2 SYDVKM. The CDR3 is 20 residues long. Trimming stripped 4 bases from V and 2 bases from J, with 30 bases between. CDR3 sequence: CASSWEGGALALTTTYEQYF. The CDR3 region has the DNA TGTGCCAGCAGTTGGGAAGGGGGGGCCCTAGCGCTTACAACTACCTACGAGCAGTACTTC.

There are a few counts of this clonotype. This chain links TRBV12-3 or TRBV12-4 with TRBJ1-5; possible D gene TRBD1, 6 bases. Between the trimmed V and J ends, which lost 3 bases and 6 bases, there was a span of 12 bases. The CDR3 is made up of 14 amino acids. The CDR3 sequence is CASSLLGAGQPQHF. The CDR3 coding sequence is TGTGCCAGCAGTTTGTTGGGGGCCGGTCAGCCCCAGCATTTT.